This TCR beta chain comes out of a study of T cell responses to AZD1222 COVID-19 vaccine. Assay used: immunoSEQ multiplex PCR; TCRdb lists only in-frame clones, some missing. In the table there are under 35,000 clones, 70% to 90% of which are singletons. Sequenced here: peripheral blood, sampled on day 0 of AZD1222 vaccination. The TCR sequence derives from an adult in good health.

The CDR3 DNA reads TGTGCCAGCAGCCAGGGACAGCTCTATGGCTACACCTTC. Translated: CASSQGQLYGYTF. The V gene is TRBV28, the J gene TRBJ1-2, with 7 bases that match TRBD1. This CDR3 is built from 13 residues. The germline V gene has CDR1 MDHEN and CDR2 SYDVKM. Trimming removed 6 bases from V and 4 bases from J; junction bases left unmatched: 5.